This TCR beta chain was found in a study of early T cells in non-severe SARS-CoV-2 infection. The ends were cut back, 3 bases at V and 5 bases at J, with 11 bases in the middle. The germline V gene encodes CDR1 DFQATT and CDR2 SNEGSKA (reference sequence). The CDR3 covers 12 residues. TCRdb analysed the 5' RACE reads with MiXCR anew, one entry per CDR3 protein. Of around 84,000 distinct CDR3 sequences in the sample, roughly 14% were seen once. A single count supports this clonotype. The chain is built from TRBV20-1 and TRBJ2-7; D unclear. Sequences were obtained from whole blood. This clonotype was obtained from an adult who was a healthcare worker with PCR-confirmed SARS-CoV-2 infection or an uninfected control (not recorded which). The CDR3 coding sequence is TGCAGTGCTAGCGCCATTTCGGACGAGCAGTACTTC. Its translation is CSASAISDEQYF.